The next 19 T cell receptor beta chains were all read from a single sample in a study of T cell repertoires in cytomegalovirus infection. MiXCR, run by TCRdb on the reads, gives a single entry per CDR3 protein. The data contain fewer than 130,000 distinct CDR3 sequences, 42% of them singletons. Their cognate antigens are unknown. The sample here was CD8+ T cells from cultured PBMCs, taken from culture after CMV antigen stimulation. Every receptor here comes from a human donor in good health (CMV status not recorded). Some clones in this sample may be carry-over from other donors' samples.

This clonotype has more than one count but fewer than ten. The chain has TRBV7-8 and TRBJ2-5; no firm D call. This CDR3 has 16 residues. Trimming took 1 base from V and 4 from J, leaving 16 bases between them. Per the germline V gene, CDR1 is SGHVS and CDR2 is FQNEAQ. The CDR3 DNA reads TGTGCCAGCAGCTTAGAGACTCCGCGGCCGGGAGAGACCCAGTACTTC. Protein product: CASSLETPRPGETQYF.

The gene calls are TRBV5-4 and TRBJ2-1; 10 bases align to TRBD2. The germline gives CDR1 SGHNT, CDR2 YYREEE (reference sequence). The CDR3 is 16 amino acids. Trimming took 0 bases from V and 4 from J; bases not matched to a gene: 4. The CDR3 sequence: CASSLEIAGGYNEQFF. The CDR3 DNA reads as TGTGCCAGCAGCTTGGAAATAGCGGGGGGTTACAATGAGCAGTTCTTC.

There are a few counts of this clonotype. V is TRBV19 and J is TRBJ2-5, with D tentatively TRBD1 or TRBD2 (5 bases each). CDR3 length equals 12 residues. Germline V lookup: CDR1 LNHDA, CDR2 SQIVND (reference sequence). The V gene lost 8 bases and the J gene lost 5 bases, with 12 bases spanning the gap. CDR3 amino acids: CASAGTHETQYF. The DNA of the CDR3 is TGTGCCAGTGCCGGGACCCACGAGACCCAGTACTTC.

This clonotype was counted many times. The genes are TRBV2 and TRBJ2-7; D is possibly TRBD1 (5 bases). V shed 1 base and J shed 3 bases, with 16 bases lying between them. This CDR3 is 16 amino acids long. CDR1 SNHLY and CDR2 FYNNEI come from the germline V gene. The CDR3 reads CASSEGYDSTVYEQYF. The DNA for the CDR3 is TGTGCCAGCAGTGAAGGATATGACAGTACGGTCTACGAGCAGTACTTC.

This clonotype was seen only a few times. J is TRBJ2-1 and V is TRBV3-1; 10 bases agree with TRBD2. Germline V gene lookup returns CDR1 LGHDT and CDR2 YNNKEL (reference sequence). The trim removed 0 bases at V and 7 bases at J, leaving 3 bases unmatched. The CDR3 runs 15 residues. The CDR3 sequence is CASSQDTGLANEQFF. CDR3 in DNA: TGTGCCAGCAGCCAAGATACGGGACTAGCGAATGAGCAGTTCTTC.

This clonotype appeared a few times. The chain employs TRBV11-2 and TRBJ2-1, with a weak D call TRBD2 (7 bases). The CDR3 has 15 residues. The V and J ends lost 0 bases and 7 bases respectively, with 13 bases between them. The germline CDR1 and CDR2 sequences are SGHAT and FQNNGV. This CDR3 is CASSLEWGGKNEQFF. CDR3 DNA: TGTGCCAGCAGCTTAGAATGGGGGGGCAAGAATGAGCAGTTCTTC.

This clonotype came up a few times. The chain uses TRBV7-9 and TRBJ1-1; D not certain. Per the germline V gene, CDR1 is SEHNR and CDR2 is FQNEAQ (reference sequence). The CDR3 contains 16 residues. Deletions cut 1 base from V and 3 bases from J, with 15 bases between. Here the CDR3 DNA reads TGTGCCAGCAGCTTAGTGAGGGTCCGCACGGACACTGAAGCTTTCTTT. Translating gives CASSLVRVRTDTEAFF.

This chain links TRBV7-2 with TRBJ1-5; D is undetermined. The germline gives CDR1 SGHTA, CDR2 FQGNSA. CDR3 length equals 18 residues. Deletions cut 5 bases from V and 0 bases from J, with 20 bases between. This chain's CDR3 is CASSPLRAEPYSNQPQHF. The CDR3 DNA reads as TGTGCCAGCAGCCCCCTGAGAGCAGAACCATATAGCAATCAGCCCCAGCATTTT.

This clonotype was observed a few times. This rearrangement joins TRBV19 to TRBJ2-7; a weak D match, TRBD1 (6 bases). Trimming took off 5 bases at V and 6 bases at J, with 20 bases between the two ends. The CDR3 is 15 residues long. In germline, CDR1 is LNHDA, CDR2 SQIVND (reference sequence). CDR3 protein: CASSGWDIGIPEQYF. The CDR3 region has the DNA TGTGCCAGTAGTGGATGGGACATCGGAATTCCCGAGCAGTACTTC.

CDR3 loop: CASSQVTGELEQYF. DNA of the CDR3: TGCGCCAGCAGCCAAGTTACGGGAGAACTCGAGCAGTACTTC. The chain links TRBV4-3 to TRBJ2-7; a weak D match, TRBD2 (6 bases). Germline-derived CDR1 and CDR2 are LGHNA and YSLEER. The V end was cut by 1 base, the J end by 6 bases, with 13 bases between. This CDR3 is 14 amino acids long.

The chain uses TRBV12-3 or TRBV12-4 and TRBJ1-1; no firm D call. The ends were cut back, 3 bases at V and 2 bases at J, with 19 bases in the middle. This CDR3 region has 17 residues. In nucleotides, the CDR3 is TGTGCCAGCAGTTTTAATCAGGCCAACCCTATAAACACTGAAGCTTTCTTT. Protein sequence: CASSFNQANPINTEAFF.

The chain is built from TRBV18 and TRBJ2-1; TRBD1 agrees at 11 bases. The CDR3 is 16 amino acids. Germline values: CDR1 KGHSH, CDR2 LQKENI. V shed 1 base, J shed 9 bases, and the junction held 8 bases outside the gene matches. The CDR3 DNA reads TGTGCCAGCTCACCACGAACGGGACAGGGGGAGGGTGAGCAGTTCTTC. It encodes CASSPRTGQGEGEQFF.

This clonotype has more than one count but fewer than ten. The V gene is TRBV3-1, the J gene TRBJ1-1, with D uncertain. The CDR3 covers 13 residues. Trimming pared 1 base from V and 6 bases from J, leaving 9 bases between. Germline CDR1 LGHDT, CDR2 YNNKEL (reference sequence). The CDR3 sequence is CASSQVLASEAFF. CDR3 sequence (DNA): TGTGCCAGCAGCCAAGTTCTCGCGTCTGAAGCTTTCTTT.

The chain has TRBV12-3 or TRBV12-4 and TRBJ1-2, with TRBD1 as a possible D gene (5 bases). CDR3 length equals 11 residues. The V gene lost 10 bases and the J gene lost 0 bases, with 6 bases spanning the gap. DNA for the CDR3: TGTGCCACGACAGCTAACTATGGCTACACCTTC. Translating gives CATTANYGYTF.

The chain has TRBV7-6 and TRBJ2-2, with D hard to call. V lost 11 bases to trimming and J lost 1 base, with 11 bases between them. CDR3 length equals 13 residues. Germline CDR1 reads SGHVS; CDR2 reads FNYEAQ. CDR3 in amino acids: CALSGQNTGELFF. The CDR3 DNA reads as TGTGCCCTTTCAGGCCAGAACACCGGGGAGCTGTTTTTT.

This clonotype was detected only a few times. The chain couples TRBV27 to TRBJ2-1; D may be TRBD2 (7 bases). This CDR3 spans 12 amino acids. CDR1 and CDR2 from the germline V gene are MNHEY and SMNVEV (reference sequence). The ends were cut back, 3 bases at V and 15 bases at J, with 15 bases in the middle. CDR3 nucleotide sequence: TGTGCCAGCAGTTTGGGTTCGGGGGGCTTGTTCTTC. Amino acids: CASSLGSGGLFF.

The chain links TRBV29-1 to TRBJ2-7; 9 nucleotides align to TRBD1. Germline loops: CDR1 SQVTM, CDR2 ANQGSEA. The junction had 5 bases not matched to a gene; V was cut back by 2 bases and J by 3 bases. The CDR3 has 14 residues. The CDR3, as DNA: TGCAGCGTTGAATCCGGGACAGGGTTCTACGAGCAGTACTTC. This sequence encodes CSVESGTGFYEQYF.

The chain uses TRBV3-1 and TRBJ2-1, with 7 bases lining up with TRBD1. Germline V gene lookup returns CDR1 LGHDT and CDR2 YNNKEL (reference sequence). The CDR3 covers 15 residues. V dropped 5 bases and J dropped 2; count of bases not matched to a gene: 6. CDR3 residues: CASSWDSLTYNEQFF. The CDR3 DNA is TGTGCCAGCAGCTGGGACAGTCTGACCTACAATGAGCAGTTCTTC.

This clonotype was observed a handful of times. This chain links TRBV7-6 with TRBJ2-5, with TRBD1 as a possible D gene (5 bases). V was cut by 5 bases and J by 4 bases, with 11 bases left in between. This CDR3 is built from 13 residues. Looked up from germline, CDR1 is SGHVS and CDR2 is FNYEAQ. The CDR3 region is CASSPGYGETQYF. The CDR3, as DNA: TGTGCCAGCAGCCCAGGGTACGGAGAGACCCAGTACTTC. Together with reference TRBV7-6 and TRBJ2-5, the CDR3 gives the full variable domain: GAGVSQSPRYKVTKRGQDVALRCDPISGHVSLYWYRQALGQGPEFLTYFNYEAQQDKSGLPNDRFSAERPEGSISTLTIQRTEQRDSAMYRCASSPGYGETQYFGPGTRLLVL.